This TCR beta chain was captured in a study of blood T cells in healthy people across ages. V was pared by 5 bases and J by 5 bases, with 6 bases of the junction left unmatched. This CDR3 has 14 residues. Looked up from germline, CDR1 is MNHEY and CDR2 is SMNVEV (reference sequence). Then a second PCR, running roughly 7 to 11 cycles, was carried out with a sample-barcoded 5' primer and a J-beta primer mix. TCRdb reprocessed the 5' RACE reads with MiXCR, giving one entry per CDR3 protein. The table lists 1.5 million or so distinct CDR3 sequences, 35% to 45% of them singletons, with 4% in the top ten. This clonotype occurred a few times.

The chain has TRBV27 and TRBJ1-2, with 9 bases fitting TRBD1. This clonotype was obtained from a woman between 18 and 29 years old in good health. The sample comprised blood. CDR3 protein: CASSATGGWYGYTF. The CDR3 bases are TGTGCCAGCAGTGCCACAGGGGGCTGGTATGGCTACACCTTC.